Listed here are 17 T cell receptor beta chains from one sample, sequenced in a study of blood T cell repertoires in COVID-19. The repertoire was sequenced with immunoSEQ multiplex PCR; TCRdb's copy has only in-frame clones and lacks some. The sample lists more than 45,000 clones, roughly 87% occurring once. What was sequenced was peripheral blood. The receptors shown here come from a woman over 75 with COVID-19, enrolled during active disease.

The chain is built from TRBV29-1 and TRBJ2-2, with TRBD1 as a possible D gene (6 bases). Trimming shortened V by 7 bases and J by 0 bases, and 15 bases separated the two germline ends. The CDR3 length is 15 residues. Looked up from germline, CDR1 is SQVTM and CDR2 is ANQGSEA. The CDR3 region is CSGITGTSNTGELFF. For the CDR3, the DNA is TGCAGCGGGATTACCGGGACATCGAACACCGGGGAGCTGTTTTTT.

The chain combines TRBV11-2 with TRBJ1-1, with D possibly matching TRBD1 (5 bases). Germline CDR1 and CDR2: SGHAT and FQNNGV. The V end lost 3 bases, the J end lost 3 bases, and 11 bases lay between the germline ends. The CDR3 covers 14 residues. CDR3 sequence: CASSFVGGDTEAFF. The CDR3 coding sequence is TGTGCCAGCAGCTTTGTTGGGGGGGACACTGAAGCTTTCTTT.

This sequence joins TRBV5-1 and TRBJ2-3; 11 nucleotides agree with TRBD2. The CDR3 is 15 residues long. CDR1 and CDR2 (germline): SGHRS, YFSETQ. The V segment lost 7 bases and the J segment 4 bases; nucleotides outside the gene matches: 8. In DNA form, the CDR3 reads TGCGCCAGCCATACCCTTAGCGGGGGGGCAGATACGCAGTATTTT. It codes for CASHTLSGGADTQYF.

This clone was seen just once. The genes are TRBV14 and TRBJ2-2, with no clear D. Germline V CDR1 and CDR2: SGHDN, FVKESK. V was pared by 0 bases and J by 9 bases, with 17 bases between. This CDR3 region has 16 residues. The CDR3 here is CASSQDRTVIVRELFF. CDR3 nucleotide sequence: TGTGCCAGCAGCCAAGATCGTACAGTCATCGTCCGGGAGCTGTTTTTT.

This sequence joins TRBV10-3 and TRBJ2-3, with D tentatively TRBD1 (7 bases). Looked up from germline, CDR1 is ENHRY and CDR2 is SYGVKD. V was cut by 2 bases and J by 4 bases, with 13 bases left in between. There are 15 residues in the CDR3. CDR3 DNA sequence: TGTGCCATCAGTGAGGGAGGGGGCCCTTCAGATACGCAGTATTTT. Encoded protein: CAISEGGGPSDTQYF.

V usage is TRBV5-1 and J usage is TRBJ2-2, with D possibly being TRBD1 (5 bases). Germline V lookup: CDR1 SGHRS, CDR2 YFSETQ. The germline V and J ends were trimmed by 6 bases and 8 bases, with 17 bases remaining between them. This CDR3 is built from 14 residues. For the CDR3, the DNA is TGCGCCAGCAACAAACAGGCTCGTCTAGGGGAGCTGTTTTTT. Translation: CASNKQARLGELFF.

V usage is TRBV7-8 and J usage is TRBJ2-1; TRBD2 matches 8 bases. The J segment lost 0 bases and the V segment lost 1 base, leaving 5 bases of the junction unmatched. This CDR3 has 17 amino acids. The germline CDR1 and CDR2 sequences are SGHVS and FQNEAQ. The CDR3 sequence: CASSLEPAGASYNEQFF. The CDR3 nucleotides are TGTGCCAGCAGCTTAGAGCCAGCGGGGGCCTCCTACAATGAGCAGTTCTTC.

The chain employs TRBV5-1 and TRBJ1-1; TRBD1 matches 7 bases. This CDR3 contains 18 residues. Per the germline V gene, CDR1 is SGHRS and CDR2 is YFSETQ. With 0 bases clipped from V and 2 bases from J, the junction kept 13 bases outside the gene matches. CDR3 sequence (DNA): TGCGCCAGCAGCTTGGTCTTACCGACAGGGCTAAGAAACACTGAAGCTTTCTTT. Protein: CASSLVLPTGLRNTEAFF.

This rearrangement joins TRBV6-6 to TRBJ1-1, with D perhaps matching TRBD1 (5 bases). Deletions cut 2 bases from V and 4 bases from J, with 8 bases between. In germline, CDR1 is MNHNY, CDR2 SVGAGI (reference sequence). The CDR3 spans 13 residues. CDR3 DNA sequence: TGTGCCAGCAGTTACGCAGGGATCACTGAAGCTTTCTTT. This translates into CASSYAGITEAFF.

CDR3 DNA: TGTGCTAGTGGTTTGCAGGGCACAGATACGCAGTATTTT. It translates to CASGLQGTDTQYF. The chain combines TRBV12-5 with TRBJ2-3; D gene ambiguous. The germline V gene has CDR1 LGHNT and CDR2 FRNRAP. V lost 2 bases and J lost 1, with 4 bases in between. The CDR3 loop spans 13 amino acids.

This clone was picked up a small number of times. The V and J genes are TRBV3-1 (or the pseudogene TRBV3-2) and TRBJ1-2, with TRBD1 matching 9 bases. J lost 7 bases, V lost 1 base, and 4 bases had no gene match. The CDR3 sequence is 14 residues long. CDR1 is LGHDT, CDR2 YNNKEL, per germline (reference sequence). CDR3 bases: TGTGCCAGCAGCCAAGGACAGGGGGAGGCTGGCTACACCTTC. Amino acids: CASSQGQGEAGYTF.

The chain has TRBV7-2 and TRBJ1-1; D is ambiguous. This CDR3 is built from 15 residues. The germline V gene has CDR1 SGHTA and CDR2 FQGNSA. With 5 bases removed from V and 1 base from J, the gap between germline ends came to 14 bases. CDR3 loop: CASSVPPGSNTEAFF. Written as DNA, the CDR3 is TGTGCCAGCAGCGTCCCCCCAGGATCGAACACTGAAGCTTTCTTT.

The chain employs TRBV3-1 (or the pseudogene TRBV3-2) and TRBJ1-3, with unresolved D. The V end lost 4 bases, the J end lost 0 bases, and 13 bases lay between the germline ends. The CDR3 loop spans 16 amino acids. Germline V gives CDR1 LGHDT, CDR2 YNNKEL (reference sequence). The DNA for the CDR3 is TGTGCCAGCAGCCCCAAGACGGGGAGCTCTGGAAACACCATATATTTT. Translation: CASSPKTGSSGNTIYF.

Here the CDR3 DNA reads TGTGCCAGCAGCTCCTGGACAGGGAATAATTCACCCCTCCACTTT. This sequence encodes CASSSWTGNNSPLHF. V usage is TRBV7-9 and J usage is TRBJ1-6; TRBD1 matches 8 bases. CDR1 and CDR2 from the germline V gene are SEHNR and FQNEAQ (reference sequence). V gave up 4 bases and J gave up 5 bases; unmatched junction bases: 4. This CDR3 is built from 15 residues.

The chain joins TRBV3-1 (or the pseudogene TRBV3-2) to TRBJ1-4; TRBD1 is a possible D gene (6 bases). There are 14 residues in the CDR3. Germline V gene data show CDR1 as LGHDT and CDR2 as YNNKEL (reference sequence). With 7 bases removed from V and 1 base from J, the gap between germline ends came to 10 bases. The CDR3 is CASTLGGTNEKLFF. The CDR3 DNA follows: TGTGCCAGCACCCTAGGGGGAACTAATGAAAAACTGTTTTTT.

This chain connects TRBV5-1 to TRBJ1-1; D is possibly TRBD1 (6 bases). V lost 4 bases and J lost 0, with 13 bases in between. The CDR3 extends over 15 amino acids. CDR1 and CDR2 from the germline V gene are SGHRS and YFSETQ. As DNA, the CDR3 is TGCGCCAGCAGCCCTGGACAGAATTTGAACACTGAAGCTTTCTTT. Its protein is CASSPGQNLNTEAFF.

V and J are TRBV9 and TRBJ2-5; a possible D gene is TRBD2 (6 bases). The germline V gene encodes CDR1 SGDLS and CDR2 YYNGEE. CDR3 length equals 13 residues. V was clipped by 4 bases and J by 4 bases, with 11 bases between them. The CDR3 spells CASSYLGGETQYF. CDR3 nucleotides: TGTGCCAGCAGCTACTTGGGGGGAGAGACCCAGTACTTC.